The clone carrying this T cell receptor (beta chain) appeared a few times. Its antigen is unidentified. Primers included in the PCR were 60 Vbeta and 13 Jbeta primers. The assay was immunoSEQ multiplex PCR, and TCRdb's table has in-frame clones only and misses some. Among 210,000 or so clones listed, around 83% were seen once. The sample originates from a study of cytomegalovirus exposure and HLA in healthy donors. Study results and limitations: A missense variant in DCLRE1C was later tied to TCR beta V- and J-gene trimming. The investigators catalogued 150 to 200 TCR beta chains as cytomegalovirus-associated.

Sequencing was carried out using PBMCs. The clonotype originates from a girl aged 2-10 years in good health and CMV-seronegative.

CDR3 bases: TGTGCCAGCAGAATAGCGGGGGGGCCCGGGGAGCTGTTTTTT. Translating gives CASRIAGGPGELFF. V gene TRBV5-4 combines with J gene TRBJ2-2, with 11 bases that match TRBD2. Germline V gene data show CDR1 as SGHNT and CDR2 as YYREEE (reference sequence). The V gene end was trimmed by 5 bases and the J gene end by 6 bases; junction bases not matched to a gene: 3. The CDR3 runs 14 residues.